The clone carrying this T cell receptor beta chain came up a few times. These data belong to a study of early T cells in non-severe SARS-CoV-2 infection. Overall study context: The sequenced material was bulk RNA from unsorted whole blood, and its chains were unpaired.

The TCR library protocol was used to attach unique molecular identifiers. These identifiers were attached to individual cDNA molecules. TCRdb re-analysed the 5' RACE reads in MiXCR, keeping a single row per CDR3 protein. The table includes approximately 28,000 distinct CDR3 sequences, about 4.5% detected once. The sequenced sample was whole blood, obtained at baseline. This sequence was found in an adult who was a healthcare worker with PCR-confirmed SARS-CoV-2 infection or an uninfected control (not recorded which).

CDR3 coding DNA: TGTGCCAGCAGTGAAGGACAGGGGGCGATTATACAGGAAACAGATACGCAGTATTTT. Protein: CASSEGQGAIIQETDTQYF. This chain uses TRBV2 with TRBJ2-3, with 10 bases aligning to TRBD1. The CDR3 has 19 amino acids. The junction had 13 bases not matched to a gene; V was cut back by 1 base and J by 3 bases. CDR1 SNHLY and CDR2 FYNNEI come from the germline V gene.